Below are 26 T cell receptor beta chains sequenced from a single sample in a study of T cells expressing NK-cell markers. TCRdb reprocessed the 5' RACE reads, keeping one entry per CDR3 protein, no DNA. This repertoire comprises about 110,000 distinct CDR3 sequences; its ten largest clones make up 18%. The specimen was blood T cells: a sorted CD56 or NKG2C T cell subset, CD4+ or CD8+ T cells, or bulk PBMC T cells (not recorded which). These receptors all come from a woman aged 18 to 75 in good health.

The chain's CDR3 is CASSQTGGWETQYF. This chain connects TRBV4-3 to TRBJ2-5; as DNA is missing, the TRBD1 call by TCRdb cannot be tested. CDR1 LGHNA and CDR2 YSLEER come from the germline V gene. CDR3 length equals 14 residues.

The chain carries TRBV7-3 and TRBJ2-1; with no DNA, the TCRdb D assignment of TRBD1 cannot be verified. Germline V CDR1 and CDR2: SGHTA, FQGTGA. This CDR3 region has 16 residues. Here the CDR3 reads CASSLGFGGAYNEQFF.

The rearrangement uses TRBV12-3 or TRBV12-4 and TRBJ1-5; TCRdb outputs TRBD1, but without DNA this stays unchecked. This CDR3 comprises 15 residues. The CDR3 loop is CASSFFKGSNQPQHF.

V gene TRBV6-5 combines with J gene TRBJ2-5; TCRdb calls TRBD1, which cannot be checked without DNA. The CDR3 totals 15 residues. Looked up from germline, CDR1 is MNHEY and CDR2 is SVGAGI. CDR3 residues: CASSYRDGGGETQYF.

The chain joins TRBV2 to TRBJ1-5; TCRdb selects TRBD1, and the lack of DNA leaves this call unchecked. The CDR3 consists of 14 residues. Germline CDR1 and CDR2: SNHLY and FYNNEI. CDR3 loop: CASKDRVIGQPQHF.

V is TRBV29-1 and J is TRBJ1-2; TCRdb lists TRBD1, though no DNA is available to test this call. From germline, CDR1 is SQVTM and CDR2 ANQGSEA. The CDR3 covers 12 residues. CDR3 protein: CSADPGPFGYTF.

The genes are TRBV18 and TRBJ2-3; the D call from TCRdb, TRBD2, cannot be confirmed without DNA. CDR3 length: 16 amino acids. Germline V gene sequence: CDR1 KGHSH, CDR2 LQKENI. CDR3 residues: CASSPGLATTGDTQYF.

The V and J genes are TRBV27 and TRBJ2-7; TCRdb lists TRBD2, though no DNA is available to test this call. This CDR3 is 13 amino acids long. The germline CDR1 and CDR2 sequences are MNHEY and SMNVEV (reference sequence). CDR3: CASREGPSYEQYF.

V gene TRBV6-1 combines with J gene TRBJ2-1; no DNA is available, so the TRBD1 call from TCRdb remains unchecked. CDR3 length: 13 residues. Germline lookup yields CDR1 MNHNS and CDR2 SASEGT. The CDR3 protein is CATRTASYNEQFF.

The gene calls are TRBV6-1 and TRBJ1-1. CDR3 length equals 13 residues. The V gene's germline CDR1 is MNHNS and CDR2 SASEGT. This chain's CDR3 is CAVLGVITTEAFF.

The gene calls are TRBV9 and TRBJ2-1. The CDR3 contains 14 residues. Germline V gene lookup returns CDR1 SGDLS and CDR2 YYNGEE. CDR3 region: CASSVVDSYNEQFF.

The J gene is TRBJ2-2, the V gene TRBV29-1. CDR1 is SQVTM and CDR2 is ANQGSEA in the germline V gene. The CDR3 is 11 amino acids. CDR3 sequence: CSGAQTGELFF.

The V call is TRBV10-2, the J call TRBJ2-3. The germline CDR1 and CDR2 sequences are WSHSY and SAAADI. CDR3 length equals 13 residues. CDR3 region: CASSGLRTDTQYF.

The chain employs TRBV10-2 and TRBJ2-5; with no DNA, the TCRdb D assignment of TRBD1 cannot be verified. The CDR3 extends over 16 amino acids. Per germline, CDR1 WSHSY and CDR2 SAAADI. The CDR3 sequence: CASSEPGVGGLETQYF.

The chain carries TRBV15 and TRBJ1-6; TCRdb calls TRBD1, which cannot be checked without DNA. Per the germline V gene, CDR1 is LNHNV and CDR2 is YYDKDF (reference sequence). This CDR3 has 15 amino acids. The CDR3 loop reads CATSRDRGNNSPLHF.

The chain has TRBV12-3 or TRBV12-4 and TRBJ2-1; without DNA, the TCRdb call of TRBD2 cannot be checked. The CDR3 is 16 residues long. The CDR3 loop reads CASALAQGSNNNEQFF.

The chain combines TRBV20-1 with TRBJ1-1; no DNA is available, so the TRBD1 call from TCRdb remains unchecked. Germline lookup yields CDR1 DFQATT and CDR2 SNEGSKA (reference sequence). The CDR3 consists of 14 residues. CDR3 sequence: CSARPGTGAVEAFF.

The chain joins TRBV2 to TRBJ1-2. There are 11 residues in the CDR3. The germline gives CDR1 SNHLY, CDR2 FYNNEI. This CDR3 reads CASSQDYGYTF. The complete variable domain, with remaining parts taken from reference TRBV2 and TRBJ1-2, reads EPEVTQTPSHQVTQMGQEVILRCVPISNHLYFYWYRQILGQKVEFLVSFYNNEISEKSEIFDDQFSVERPDGSNFTLKIRSTKLEDSAMYFCASSQDYGYTFGSGTRLTVV.

The chain combines TRBV25-1 with TRBJ2-3. This CDR3 is built from 16 residues. CDR1 MGHDK and CDR2 SYGVNS come from the germline V gene. CDR3 loop: CASRKTSSTSTDTQYF.

The rearrangement joins TRBV6-5 to TRBJ2-1; TCRdb calls TRBD1, which cannot be checked without DNA. Germline assignment: CDR1 MNHEY and CDR2 SVGAGI. CDR3 size: 12 residues. The CDR3 region is CASSSGGYEQFF.

The rearrangement joins TRBV12-3 or TRBV12-4 to TRBJ2-3. This CDR3 has 12 amino acids. The CDR3 sequence is CASSFGTDTQYF.

The chain joins TRBV19 to TRBJ2-1; TCRdb's D call, TRBD2, is unchecked because there is no DNA. Germline CDR1 and CDR2: LNHDA and SQIVND (reference sequence). This CDR3 region has 15 residues. CDR3 residues: CASSLGGMSNNEQFF.

V gene TRBV5-1 combines with J gene TRBJ1-4; TCRdb proposes TRBD1, but this gene call is untestable without DNA. Germline CDR1 reads SGHRS; CDR2 reads YFSETQ. This CDR3 has 15 amino acids. CDR3 sequence reads: CASSSDGGTNEKLFF.

CDR3 loop: CASSLFSTGELFF. The gene calls are TRBV5-1 and TRBJ2-2. Germline values: CDR1 SGHRS, CDR2 YFSETQ. This CDR3 spans 13 amino acids.

The genes are TRBV7-9 and TRBJ2-1; TCRdb gives TRBD1 as the D gene, but with no DNA this cannot be confirmed. Per germline, CDR1 SEHNR and CDR2 FQNEAQ (reference sequence). The CDR3 spans 13 residues. The CDR3 here is CAARAPTVNEQFF.

The V gene is TRBV28, the J gene TRBJ1-4; checking the TCRdb D call of TRBD1 is not possible without DNA. The CDR3 sequence is 13 residues long. CDR1 is MDHEN, CDR2 SYDVKM, per germline. The CDR3 region is CASSFRVHEKLFF.